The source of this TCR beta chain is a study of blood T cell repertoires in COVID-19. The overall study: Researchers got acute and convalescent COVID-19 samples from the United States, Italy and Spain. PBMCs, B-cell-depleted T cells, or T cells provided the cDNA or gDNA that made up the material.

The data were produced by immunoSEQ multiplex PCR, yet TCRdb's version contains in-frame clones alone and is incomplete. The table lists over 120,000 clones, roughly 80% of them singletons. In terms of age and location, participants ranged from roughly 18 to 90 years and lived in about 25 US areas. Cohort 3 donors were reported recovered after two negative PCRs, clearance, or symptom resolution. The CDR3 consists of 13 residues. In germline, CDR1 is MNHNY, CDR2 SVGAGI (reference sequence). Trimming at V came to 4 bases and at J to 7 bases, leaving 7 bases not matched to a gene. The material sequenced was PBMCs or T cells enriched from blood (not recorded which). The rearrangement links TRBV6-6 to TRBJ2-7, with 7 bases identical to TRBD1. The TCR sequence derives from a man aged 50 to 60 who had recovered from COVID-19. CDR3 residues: CASSSTGAGEQYF. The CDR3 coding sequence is TGTGCCAGCAGTTCCACAGGGGCGGGTGAGCAGTACTTC.